The 29 T cell receptor beta chains given below trace back to one sample, sequenced in a study of yellow fever vaccine responses in identical twins (dated by TCRdb to about 2018). Libraries were constructed by RT-PCR. TCRdb names Illumina HiSeq 2500 as the instrument used. TCRdb cleaned the public reads at Q25 with fastp, built clones with MiXCR and kept in-frame beta chains. Every CDR3 protein is listed once, alongside the most common genes and DNA of its rows. Within this sample are approximately 3,000 distinct CDR3 sequences, with around 82% of them counted one time only. The ten largest clones capture around 1.6% of the sample. Sequencing was performed on T cells from blood (PBMCs), unsorted or a sorted subset (not recorded which), taken before or after yellow fever vaccination (not recorded which). The receptors derive from a young woman who received the yellow fever vaccine. Donor details come from another sample of the same person, matched by shared clones.

The chain has TRBV11-1 and TRBJ2-5; 9 nucleotides agree with TRBD2. The CDR3 covers 14 residues. The V segment lost 7 bases and the J segment 4 bases; nucleotides outside the gene matches: 7. Germline V gene sequence: CDR1 SGHAT, CDR2 FQDESV (reference sequence). The CDR3 nucleotides read TGTGCCAGCACCCTTAGCGGGAGTGGAGAGACCCAGTACTTC. Its translation: CASTLSGSGETQYF. The variable domain in full, completed from reference TRBV11-1 and TRBJ2-5, reads EAEVAQSPRYKITEKSQAVAFWCDPISGHATLYWYRQILGQGPELLVQFQDESVVDDSQLPKDRFSAERLKGVDSTLKIQPAELGDSAMYLCASTLSGSGETQYFGPGTRLLVL.

The V gene is TRBV15, the J gene TRBJ1-1; a possible D gene is TRBD1 (5 bases). This CDR3 contains 14 residues. CDR1 and CDR2 (germline): LNHNV, YYDKDF (reference sequence). Trimming stripped 1 base from V and 3 bases from J, with 9 bases between. The CDR3 region has the DNA TGTGCCACCAGCAGAGGGGACGGCGACACTGAAGCTTTCTTT. This encodes CATSRGDGDTEAFF.

This clonotype has a handful of counts. The rearrangement links TRBV7-2 to TRBJ2-3; possibly TRBD2 for D (6 bases). This CDR3 contains 13 residues. The ends were cut back, 4 bases at V and 5 bases at J, with 10 bases in the middle. Germline V gene lookup returns CDR1 SGHTA and CDR2 FQGNSA. The DNA of the CDR3 is TGTGCCAGCAGCTCGACTAGGCTAGATACGCAGTATTTT. This codes for CASSSTRLDTQYF.

The chain couples TRBV11-2 to TRBJ2-2; D is unresolved. Germline V CDR1 and CDR2: SGHAT, FQNNGV. The length of the CDR3 is 10 residues. Trimming cost V 1 base and J 10 bases, with 1 base left between them. The CDR3 protein is CASSLVELFF. CDR3 nucleotides: TGTGCCAGCAGCTTAGTGGAGCTGTTTTTT.

The chain employs TRBV12-3 or TRBV12-4 and TRBJ2-1; 13 bases agree with TRBD2. The CDR3 is 16 residues long. J gave up 8 bases and V 5 bases, and 9 bases lay outside the gene matches. The CDR3 loop reads CASSRGGTSGIDEQFF. DNA for the CDR3: TGTGCCAGCAGTCGGGGCGGGACTAGCGGGATCGATGAGCAGTTCTTC.

The rearrangement joins TRBV10-1 to TRBJ2-1, with TRBD1 matching over 8 bases. V dropped 0 bases and J dropped 3; count of bases not matched to a gene: 4. Germline assignment: CDR1 WNHNN and CDR2 SYGVQD (reference sequence). This CDR3 has 16 residues. This CDR3 is CASSESQGAGYNEQFF. The CDR3, as DNA: TGCGCCAGCAGTGAGTCCCAGGGGGCCGGCTACAATGAGCAGTTCTTC.

V gene TRBV19 combines with J gene TRBJ2-3; weak D call: TRBD2 (6 bases). There are 13 residues in the CDR3. Per germline, CDR1 LNHDA and CDR2 SQIVND (reference sequence). V shed 5 bases and J shed 5 bases, with 11 bases lying between them. The CDR3 region has the DNA TGTGCCAGTAGTGTCCTAGCGAAAGATACGCAGTATTTT. Amino acid sequence: CASSVLAKDTQYF.

The chain employs TRBV20-1 and TRBJ2-1; TRBD2 might be the D (6 bases). CDR1 is DFQATT and CDR2 is SNEGSKA in the germline V gene (reference sequence). The CDR3 spans 15 residues. The V end was cut by 0 bases, the J end by 4 bases, with 13 bases between. CDR3: CSARDSLAGYNEQFF. Written as DNA, the CDR3 is TGCAGTGCTAGAGATAGTTTGGCGGGATACAATGAGCAGTTCTTC.

The rearrangement uses TRBV2 and TRBJ2-1, with D maybe TRBD1 (6 bases). The CDR3 runs 14 residues. Germline assignment: CDR1 SNHLY and CDR2 FYNNEI. V lost 6 bases and J lost 1, with 10 bases in between. CDR3 nucleotide sequence: TGTGCCAGCAGACCAACAGGGTCCTACAATGAGCAGTTCTTC. It is translated as CASRPTGSYNEQFF. Full variable domain (remainder filled in from reference TRBV2 and TRBJ2-1): EPEVTQTPSHQVTQMGQEVILRCVPISNHLYFYWYRQILGQKVEFLVSFYNNEISEKSEIFDDQFSVERPDGSNFTLKIRSTKLEDSAMYFCASRPTGSYNEQFFGPGTRLTVL.

V and J are TRBV11-3 and TRBJ2-7; 8 nucleotides match TRBD2. From germline, CDR1 is SGHNT and CDR2 YENEEA. The CDR3 loop spans 15 amino acids. Unmatched junction bases numbered 6, after V lost 3 bases and J lost 2 bases. In DNA form, the CDR3 reads TGTGCCAGCAGCTTGATTGGGACTAGGACCTACGAGCAGTACTTC. This translates into CASSLIGTRTYEQYF.

J is TRBJ1-1 and V is TRBV6-1; no firm D call. The ends were cut back, 7 bases at V and 6 bases at J, with 12 bases in the middle. This CDR3 has 12 residues. Germline V gives CDR1 MNHNS, CDR2 SASEGT. The CDR3 coding sequence is TGTGCCAGCAACGCCCGTTGGTCTGAAGCTTTCTTT. The encoded protein is CASNARWSEAFF.

V usage is TRBV11-1 and J usage is TRBJ1-1, with D possibly being TRBD1 (5 bases). Between the trimmed V and J ends, which lost 1 base and 0 bases, there was a span of 9 bases. Germline loops: CDR1 SGHAT, CDR2 FQDESV (reference sequence). The CDR3 runs to 15 residues. In DNA form, the CDR3 reads TGTGCCAGCAGCTTAGGAGGGGCCATGAACACTGAAGCTTTCTTT. It is translated as CASSLGGAMNTEAFF.

This clonotype was counted once. The chain joins TRBV11-3 to TRBJ2-3, with 14 bases identical to TRBD2. Germline V gene lookup returns CDR1 SGHNT and CDR2 YENEEA. The V segment lost 4 bases and the J segment 6 bases; nucleotides outside the gene matches: 6. This CDR3 region has 16 residues. CDR3 protein: CASSSGTSGGEDTQYF. In DNA form, the CDR3 reads TGTGCCAGCAGCTCGGGGACTAGCGGGGGCGAGGATACGCAGTATTTT.

The genes are TRBV4-2 and TRBJ2-1; D remains ambiguous. V was clipped by 0 bases and J by 9 bases, with 15 bases between them. Per the germline V gene, CDR1 is LGHNA and CDR2 is YNFKEQ. There are 15 residues in the CDR3. DNA of the CDR3: TGTGCCAGCAGCCAAGATTGGTTAGCACTGGGTGAGCAGTTCTTC. It yields the protein CASSQDWLALGEQFF.

V usage is TRBV11-2 and J usage is TRBJ2-2; 9 bases map to TRBD2. With 3 bases clipped from V and 2 bases from J, the junction kept 13 bases outside the gene matches. From germline, CDR1 is SGHAT and CDR2 FQNNGV. The CDR3 is 19 amino acids. DNA for the CDR3: TGTGCCAGCAGCTTCCGGCGGGAGGGTTTCTTCACCAACACCGGGGAGCTGTTTTTT. Amino acid sequence: CASSFRREGFFTNTGELFF. Full variable domain (missing parts from reference TRBV11-2 and TRBJ2-2): EAGVAQSPRYKIIEKRQSVAFWCNPISGHATLYWYQQILGQGPKLLIQFQNNGVVDDSQLPKDRFSAERLKGVDSTLKIQPAKLEDSAVYLCASSFRREGFFTNTGELFFGEGSRLTVL.

The chain carries TRBV11-3 and TRBJ1-2, with D unclear. The germline CDR1 and CDR2 sequences are SGHNT and YENEEA. The CDR3 contains 14 residues. V was clipped by 5 bases and J by 5 bases, with 15 bases between them. For the CDR3, the DNA is TGTGCCAGCAGCCCTTCGTTCGGCAATTATGGCTACACCTTC. Translation gives CASSPSFGNYGYTF.

The CDR3 DNA reads TGTGCCACCAGCAGAGATCTGGCAGATACGCAGTATTTT. Amino acid sequence: CATSRDLADTQYF. The V and J genes are TRBV15 and TRBJ2-3; D unresolved. The germline CDR1 and CDR2 sequences are LNHNV and YYDKDF (reference sequence). This CDR3 has 13 amino acids. V lost 0 bases, J lost 4 bases, and 5 bases lay in between.

A remark on this clonotype: At one boundary the junction diverges from the germline segment, which might be a read error. This chain joins TRBV2 and TRBJ2-1; 10 bases agree with TRBD1. The CDR3 spans 14 residues. Germline V gene data show CDR1 as SNHLY and CDR2 as FYNNEI. The CDR3 coding sequence is TGTGCCAGCTGTGAAGACAGGGGGCTCAATGAGCAGTTCTTC. This gives the protein CASCEDRGLNEQFF.

This clonotype was seen a handful of times. The chain employs TRBV5-1 and TRBJ2-7, with 8 nucleotides matching TRBD1. This CDR3 spans 15 amino acids. The V segment lost 3 bases and the J segment 1 base; nucleotides outside the gene matches: 6. From germline, CDR1 is SGHRS and CDR2 YFSETQ. The DNA for the CDR3 is TGCGCCAGCAGCTACCGACAGGGGAGTTCCTACGAGCAGTACTTC. Its translation: CASSYRQGSSYEQYF.

The chain carries TRBV11-2 and TRBJ2-4; 8 positions match TRBD1. The junction had 7 bases not matched to a gene; V was cut back by 1 base and J by 8 bases. The CDR3 covers 15 residues. Germline V gene data show CDR1 as SGHAT and CDR2 as FQNNGV. In nucleotides, the CDR3 is TGTGCCAGCAGCTTAGTACCCATACAGGGGGACATTCAGTACTTC. It yields the protein CASSLVPIQGDIQYF.

This clonotype was detected a few times. The DNA for the CDR3 is TGTGCCAGCAAATTTCGGGATATTAGCAATCAGCCCCAGCATTTT. Its translation: CASKFRDISNQPQHF. This rearrangement joins TRBV6-1 to TRBJ1-5; D ambiguous. Germline V CDR1 and CDR2: MNHNS, SASEGT. This CDR3 is built from 15 residues. The ends were cut back, 7 bases at V and 0 bases at J, with 13 bases in the middle.

The V gene is TRBV21-1, the J gene TRBJ1-5; whether TRBD1, the table's D call, matches the DNA was not checked. TRBV21-1 is a recognized pseudogene. The CDR3 runs to 15 residues. CDR3 in DNA: TGTGCCAGCAGCAAAAAGACAGGAGTAAAGCAGCCCCAGCATTTT. Protein sequence: CASSKKTGVKQPQHF.

This chain links TRBV28 with TRBJ1-4; a weak D match, TRBD1 (6 bases). The CDR3 has 14 amino acids. The V gene's germline CDR1 is MDHEN and CDR2 SYDVKM. V was trimmed by 5 bases and J by 5 bases, leaving 12 bases between them. Written as DNA, the CDR3 is TGTGCCAGCAGTGGGGGCCTGGGAAATGAAAAACTGTTTTTT. Protein sequence: CASSGGLGNEKLFF.

This clonotype was recorded a few times. V gene TRBV11-2 combines with J gene TRBJ2-5; tentative D call: TRBD1 (6 bases). Germline V gene data show CDR1 as SGHAT and CDR2 as FQNNGV. V was cut by 1 base and J by 3 bases, with 12 bases left in between. There are 15 residues in the CDR3. CDR3 DNA sequence: TGTGCCAGCAGCTTAGTGACAGGAGACAAAGAGACCCAGTACTTC. Translated: CASSLVTGDKETQYF. Using reference TRBV11-2 and TRBJ2-5 for the parts outside the CDR3, the full variable domain is EAGVAQSPRYKIIEKRQSVAFWCNPISGHATLYWYQQILGQGPKLLIQFQNNGVVDDSQLPKDRFSAERLKGVDSTLKIQPAKLEDSAVYLCASSLVTGDKETQYFGPGTRLLVL.

As concerns this clonotype: The junction differs from germline at one of its ends, possibly a read error. The CDR3 spells CTSSFISGSGRYAGYTF. CDR3 DNA: TGCACCAGCAGTTTTATCTCGGGCTCAGGACGTTATGCGGGCTACACCTTC. The rearrangement joins TRBV27 to TRBJ1-2; no reliable D call. The CDR3 runs 17 residues. Germline-derived CDR1 and CDR2 are MNHEY and SMNVEV (reference sequence).

J is TRBJ1-3 and V is TRBV11-1, with no clear D. The CDR3 has 18 residues. CDR1 and CDR2 from the germline V gene are SGHAT and FQDESV (reference sequence). The germline V and J ends were trimmed by 0 bases and 0 bases, with 15 bases remaining between them. The CDR3 DNA is TGTGCCAGCAGCTTAGCTTCCAGGCCCACACTCTCTGGAAACACCATATATTTT. This encodes CASSLASRPTLSGNTIYF.

The chain couples TRBV11-3 to TRBJ2-7, with D maybe TRBD1 (6 bases). The CDR3 consists of 18 residues. Germline lookup yields CDR1 SGHNT and CDR2 YENEEA. V shed 0 bases and J shed 2 bases, with 20 bases lying between them. Written as DNA, the CDR3 is TGTGCCAGCAGCTTAGACTCTTTGGGGGCTTCGCCGGCCTACGAGCAGTACTTC. Protein product: CASSLDSLGASPAYEQYF.

The rearrangement joins TRBV4-2 to TRBJ1-2; maybe TRBD1 (6 bases). Germline values: CDR1 LGHNA, CDR2 YNFKEQ. This CDR3 spans 14 amino acids. V was pared by 4 bases and J by 4 bases, with 13 bases between. The CDR3 region has the DNA TGTGCCAGCAGCCCTCGACAGGCCCTCTATGGCTACACCTTC. Translating gives CASSPRQALYGYTF.

The genes are TRBV30 and TRBJ2-3; 7 bases fit TRBD2. Germline assignment: CDR1 GTSNPN and CDR2 SVGIG (reference sequence). After removal of 2 bases from V and 2 bases from J, the junction contained 7 bases not matched to a gene. The length of the CDR3 is 15 residues. The CDR3: CAWSRGLADTDTQYF. In nucleotides, the CDR3 is TGTGCCTGGAGTAGGGGTCTAGCGGACACAGATACGCAGTATTTT.